This T cell receptor (beta chain) was sequenced during a study of Ad26.COV2.S vaccination and SARS-CoV-2 variants. Study findings and constraints: Similar non-spike TCR breadth was observed in recipients of vaccine and of placebo. People who got the vaccine had more spike-specific TCR breadth than people who got placebo.

Notes on this clone: Its antigen is not identified.

Some clones are missing from TCRdb's copy, which holds only in-frame ones; the method was immunoSEQ multiplex PCR. The profile shows about 98,000 clones, around 80% of them singletons. The clonotype was recovered from a human donor who had recovered from COVID-19. The sample consisted of peripheral blood, taken after recovery from COVID-19.

CDR3: CASSYGPRDAEFSNQPQHF. CDR3 coding DNA: TGTGCCAGCAGTTACGGGCCCCGTGACGCTGAGTTTAGCAATCAGCCCCAGCATTTT. The chain employs TRBV6-2 or TRBV6-3 and TRBJ1-5; D is ambiguous. The germline V gene has CDR1 MNHEY and CDR2 SVGEGT. V gave up 2 bases and J gave up 0 bases, with 20 bases separating them. The CDR3 consists of 19 residues.